This T cell receptor beta chain originates from a study of Graves' ophthalmopathy and Graves' hyperthyroidism. Study-wide results and caveats: Appearing in blood as well were most expanded thyroid clonotypes above 0.001 frequency. A 13-signature model separated ophthalmopathy from stable hyperthyroidism, reaching approximately 88% sensitivity and about 81% specificity cross-validated.

Germline V CDR1 and CDR2: LGHNA, YNFKEQ. The CDR3 is made up of 16 amino acids. The V end was cut by 0 bases, the J end by 7 bases, with 13 bases between. This clonotype was observed many times. Its specificity is not known. All donors with ophthalmopathy were recorded as having moderate-to-severe activity, CAS ≥3, NOSPECS ≥4 and a duration under 3 months. Certain patients, namely those with other autoimmune diseases, uncontrolled infections, pregnancy or lactation, were excluded. RNA transcripts provided the template for amplifying TCR beta CDR3 regions. The first-round RT-PCR employed HTBI primers together with the Qiagen OneStep RT-PCR kit. A multiplex PCR was then performed as the second round. One entry per CDR3 protein results from TCRdb running MiXCR on the multiplex PCR reads. The sample has 200,000 to 250,000 distinct CDR3 sequences, 20% to 25% seen once.

V gene TRBV4-2 combines with J gene TRBJ1-6; D is undetermined. The sequenced material came from peripheral blood. The sequence was obtained from a woman aged 50 to 60 with Graves' ophthalmopathy. The CDR3 sequence is CASSQELAGVNSPLHF. The CDR3 DNA reads as TGTGCCAGCAGCCAAGAATTGGCCGGGGTCAATTCACCCCTCCACTTT.